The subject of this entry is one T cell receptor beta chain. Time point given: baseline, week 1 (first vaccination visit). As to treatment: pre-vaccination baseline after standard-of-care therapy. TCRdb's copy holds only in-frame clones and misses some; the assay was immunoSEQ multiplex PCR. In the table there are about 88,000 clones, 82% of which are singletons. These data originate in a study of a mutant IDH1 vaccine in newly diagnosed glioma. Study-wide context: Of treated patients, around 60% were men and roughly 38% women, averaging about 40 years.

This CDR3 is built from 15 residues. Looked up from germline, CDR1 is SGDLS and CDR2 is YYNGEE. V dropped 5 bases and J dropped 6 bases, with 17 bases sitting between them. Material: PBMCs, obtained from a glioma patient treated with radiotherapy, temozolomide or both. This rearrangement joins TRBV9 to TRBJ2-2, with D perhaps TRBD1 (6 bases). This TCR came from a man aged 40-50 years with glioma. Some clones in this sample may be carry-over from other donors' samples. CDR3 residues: CASSTPPGVAGELFF. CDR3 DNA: TGTGCCAGCAGTACCCCCCCAGGGGTGGCCGGGGAGCTGTTTTTT.